This TCR beta chain emerged from a study of neurological immune-mediated disorders. Study observations and caveats: HTLV-1-associated myelopathy had the most TCR clonal expansion, whereas multiple sclerosis had the least (lower than in healthy controls).

TCRdb re-called the 5' RACE reads through MiXCR, storing one row per CDR3 protein. Altogether about 59,000 distinct CDR3 sequences are present, about 24% being singletons, with the ten largest covering about 4.6%. This clonotype appeared a single time. Its antigen is still unknown. Germline CDR1 is MNHEY and CDR2 is SVGAGI. This CDR3 contains 14 residues. The V end was cut by 5 bases, the J end by 0 bases, with 8 bases between. Time point here: technical triplicate 2. Unsorted libraries were prepared from 2 million PBMCs that had been stored at -80 C. Sequencing was performed on PBMCs. This receptor was obtained from a man in his sixties with HTLV-1-associated myelopathy (HAM/TSP). The chain recombines TRBV6-5 with TRBJ1-3, with a tentative D call TRBD1 (6 bases). In DNA form, the CDR3 reads TGTGCCAGCAGTGGGGGCTACTCTGGAAACACCATATATTTT. Translating it yields CASSGGYSGNTIYF.